This T cell receptor (beta chain) was recorded in a study of blood T cell repertoires in COVID-19. Methods used by the authors: Reference gene primer amplification yielded estimated nucleated cell counts. Clones were read by immunoSEQ multiplex PCR, and TCRdb kept only the in-frame ones, dropping some. D and trimming come from the DNA, and the V and J calls and clone size come from that table. The sample has 25,000 to 30,000 clones, 87% seen once. The CDR3 is 16 residues long. Per the germline V gene, CDR1 is SGHKS and CDR2 is YYEKEE (reference sequence). V lost 4 bases and J lost 0; bases outside the gene matches: 7.

This TCR was sampled from a human donor in a cohort sampled during active COVID-19. The sequencing sample was made of peripheral blood. The V call is TRBV5-5, the J call TRBJ1-3; TRBD1 matches 7 bases. The CDR3, as DNA: TGTGCCAGCAGCGGCAACAGGGGATACTCTGGAAACACCATATATTTT. Its protein product is CASSGNRGYSGNTIYF.